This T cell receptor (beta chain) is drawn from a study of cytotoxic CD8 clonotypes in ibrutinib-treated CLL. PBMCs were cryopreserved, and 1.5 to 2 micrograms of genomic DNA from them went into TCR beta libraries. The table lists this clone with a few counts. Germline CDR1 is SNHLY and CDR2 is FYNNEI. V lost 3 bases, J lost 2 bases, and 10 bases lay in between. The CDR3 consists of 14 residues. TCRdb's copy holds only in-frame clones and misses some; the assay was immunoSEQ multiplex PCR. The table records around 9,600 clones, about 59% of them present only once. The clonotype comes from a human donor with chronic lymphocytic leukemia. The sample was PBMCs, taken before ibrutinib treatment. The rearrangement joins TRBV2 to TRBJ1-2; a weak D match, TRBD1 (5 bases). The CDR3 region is CASSEGQSNYGYTF. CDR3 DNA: TGTGCCAGCAGTGAGGGGCAGTCCAACTATGGCTACACCTTC.